This record looks at one T cell receptor (beta chain) sequence and its context. The clone's antigen remains unknown. The CDR3 end is not reached by the read, which stops 3 residues before it; the germline J gene fills it in. This specimen comes from a study of Tregs in tolerant kidney transplant recipients (dated by TCRdb to between 2018 and 2020). Regarding the study in general: The study used TCRbeta sequencing to identify donor-specific regulatory T cells before combined kidney and bone marrow transplantation, then tracked those cells after transplant. Points the paper makes about the study in general: Expanding Tregs with activated donor B cells appeared to identify the most biologically relevant and donor-specific TCRbeta repertoire. Although technical replication error seemed to be minimal, the question of biological reproducibility was not addressed directly. For some patients, the PCR primers changed as time went on, which meant samples from those patients could not be compared with one another at the nucleotide level. Donor-specific Treg expansion exceeded global Treg expansion in tolerant patients, suggesting antigen-driven rather than nonspecific expansion. The study was limited by small patient numbers, and the findings need validation in larger populations and under other immunosuppression protocols.

Genomic DNA was extracted from sorted cells with the QIAGEN DNeasy Blood and Tissue Kit for TCRbeta CDR3 sequencing. Through immunoSEQ, high-throughput TCRbeta CDR3 sequencing was done commercially, including PCR amplification with internal controls and bias correction. As for the authors' bioinformatics: A unique productive TCRbeta sequence was defined by the CDR3 nucleotide sequence when primers matched, and otherwise by the CDR3 amino acid sequence together with the Vbeta and Jbeta genes. To correct for sorting error, sequences found in more than one sorted population at a frequency ratio of 2:1 or less were discarded, and the remaining shared sequences were assigned to the population with the higher frequency. Donor-reactive sequences were defined as at least 5-fold expanded in CFSE-low cells versus unstimulated cells, with frequency of at least 0.01% in CFSE-low cells. Repertoire divergence was quantified by Jensen-Shannon divergence calculated from the top 100 TCRbeta sequences ranked by frequency. For samples with multiple sequencing runs, sorting error was corrected in each run separately before the runs were combined. Held by TCRdb, this immuneACCESS table contains in-frame sequences only and omits some clones. Under half of the omission traces to an unresolved V gene where checked; the cause of the rest is unknown. V, J and clone size derive from that table, while D and trimming were established from the DNA sequence. The sample has 20,000 to 30,000 clones on record. Approximately 4.1% of the sample goes to the ten largest clones.

Including the terminal cysteine and phenylalanine, the CDR3 comprises 13 residues. The DNA shown is the part of the CDR3 that was read: 30 bases, in frame from base 1. Looking up the germline V gene (reference sequence) yields CDR1 SEHNR and CDR2 FQNEAQ. Interpreted using the paper, the time point label stands for: 6 months after combined kidney and bone marrow transplant. Transplants used related donors with nonmyeloablative bone marrow transplantation; mixed chimerism was transient in the human trials. Thawed PBMCs were FACS-sorted into unstimulated Tregs (CD4+CD25+CD127-), CD4+ non-Tregs (CD4+CD25-), CD4 cells and CD8 cells. 4 combined kidney and bone marrow transplant recipients from the ITN036ST trial were included as patients, and samples were available only from these trial subjects. Healthy control blood was processed by Ficoll density gradient to PBMCs and cryopreserved; patient PBMCs were collected before and after transplant.

This chain joins TRBV7-9 to TRBJ1-2; TRBD1 matches 8 bases in the middle. The sequences come from CD4+ T cells from blood (PBMCs), collected 6 months after the transplant. This TCR derives from a human patient who received a combined kidney and bone marrow transplant. The graft donor may be the source of some T cells after a transplant. The CDR3 region reads CASSLGTGRRYTF. The CDR3 bases that were read are TGTGCCAGCAGCTTAGGGACAGGGCGACGC. Outside the CDR3, residues come from the reference TRBV7-9 and TRBJ1-2 proteins, so the full variable domain is: DTGVSQNPRHKITKRGQNVTFRCDPISEHNRLYWYRQTLGQGPEFLTYFQNEAQLEKSRLLSDRFSAERPKGSFSTLEIQRTEQGDSAMYLCASSLGTGRRYTFGSGTRLTVV.